The T cell receptor (beta chain) under discussion was sequenced for a study of naive and memory T cell subsets. CDR3 length: 15 residues. CDR1 is LGHNA, CDR2 YSLEER, per germline. V was clipped by 3 bases and J by 9 bases; unmatched bases: 8. At least ten counts were recorded for this clonotype. The antigen is undetermined. Study conclusions and caveats: Possibly reflecting memory cells re-expressing CD45RA, a few larger clonotypes occurred in naive repertoires, especially CD8. Gini index rose across naive, CM, EM and EMRA in CD4 and CD8.

Two oligonucleotides, mixed equimolar, formed the beta constant-region primer covering TRBC1 and TRBC2. The ligated cDNA underwent four PCR rounds using SP2 and nested alpha and beta constant-region primers. Each CDR3 protein is one row after TCRdb ran MiXCR on the UMI-ligation and nested PCR reads. The sample gives around 160,000 distinct CDR3 sequences, about 20% of which show up once; roughly 0.1% is in the top ten. The sequence was obtained from a human donor in good health. Sequencing was performed on naive CD4+ T cells from blood. The chain combines TRBV4-3 with TRBJ2-1, with 10 bases fitting TRBD2. The CDR3 DNA reads as TGCGCCAGCAGCCAGGGGCTAGCGGGAGTGGGTGAGCAGTTCTTC. This translates into CASSQGLAGVGEQFF.